The present TCR beta chain was sequenced within a study of blood T cell repertoires in COVID-19 (dated by TCRdb to between 2020 and 2021). Looking at the study overall: Samples from collaborators originated in the United States, Italy and Spain and spanned both the acute and convalescent phases of COVID-19. Where HLA class I and class II types were available, the types were taken from metadata supplied by the sample provider, not from assay-based typing. The dataset comprised deeply sampled blood TCRbeta repertoires from subjects exposed to, actively infected with, or recovered from COVID-19. Samples were obtained from the ongoing ImmuneRACE study (first 160 participants) and from 1,254 subjects provided by 6 global collaborators. The sample metadata nearly always contained a de-identified subject ID, COVID-19 status, age in years and sex. The prospective study material was composed of cDNA or gDNA derived from T cells, B-cell-depleted T cells, or PBMCs. The repertoires were made available in a free public database intended to serve as a resource for research on the immune response to SARS-CoV-2. The research as a whole found: The quantity of clinical and demographic metadata differed by source and by participant and was supplied without curation.

TCRbeta CDR3 regions were amplified from genomic DNA using the immunoSEQ Assay, a bias-controlled multiplex PCR. In the original analysis: The number of nucleated cells in each sample was estimated from the amplification of reference gene primers within the assay. To quantify the absolute abundance of each unique TCRbeta CDR3 rearrangement, sequence reads were collapsed and filtered. For each sample, productive Simpson clonality was calculated by taking the square root of Simpson's diversity index across productive rearrangements. TCRdb's version of the immuneACCESS table is confined to in-frame rearrangements and falls short of the full clone set. An unresolved V gene accounts for under half of the shortfall where checked; the remainder is of unknown origin. The V and J calls and clone size were taken over from that table, and D and trimming were inferred from the DNA. In all, the sample holds about 300,000 clones, and 85% to 90% of those were seen once. Of the sample, around 4.6% falls within the top ten clones.

Participants in the prospective study were aged 18 to 89 years, lived in about two dozen United States geographic areas, and enrolled through a virtual design. In the prospective study, cohorts were assigned on the basis of participant-reported clinical history obtained from a screening survey and a study questionnaire. Recovered participants in ImmuneRACE Cohort 3 were defined as having two consecutive negative NP/OP PCR tests, clearance from a healthcare professional, or resolution of symptoms. In the prospective study, mobile phlebotomists collected whole blood, serum and a nasopharyngeal or oropharyngeal swab from each participant. Prospective study participants could optionally give additional blood draws and questionnaires over an approximately two-month period. Prospective study blood samples were shipped either frozen or at room temperature before DNA extraction. V is trimmed back by 0 bases and J by 5 bases, and the junction contains 6 bases that no gene match accounts for. From cysteine to phenylalanine, the CDR3 is 16 amino acids long. The only DNA kept is the CDR3, 48 bases in frame from the first base. Via the germline V gene, CDR1 is LGHNA and CDR2 YNFKEQ.

Note on this clone: No cognate antigen has been identified for it. The sample holds no much larger clone one base away, and base qualities are not on file.

This TCR derives from a man aged 25-45 years who had recovered from COVID-19. The receptor chain draws on TRBV4-2 and TRBJ1-1; 10 middle bases align to TRBD1. Source material: PBMCs or T cells enriched from blood (not recorded which). The CDR3 sequence is CASSQDPEDRGTEAFF. The base sequence is TGTGCCAGCAGCCAAGACCCTGAGGACAGGGGGACTGAAGCTTTCTTT.